This entry concerns a single TCR beta chain. CDR1 is MNHEY, CDR2 SMNVEV, per germline (reference sequence). Trimming cost V 0 bases and J 4 bases; bases outside gene matches: 8. The CDR3 is 16 amino acids. Repertoires were generated with immunoSEQ multiplex PCR, while TCRdb's copy carries only in-frame clones and drops some. The sample includes about 130,000 clones, about four fifths of them seen just once. The entry originates in a study of blood T cell repertoires in COVID-19. Sequencing was performed on peripheral blood. The clonotype was recovered from a man younger than 40 with COVID-19, enrolled during active disease. The J gene is TRBJ1-1, the V gene TRBV27; 7 bases are a match to TRBD1. CDR3 bases: TGTGCCAGCAGTTTATCGAAGGGGGCGTGGGTCACTGAAGCTTTCTTT. Translation: CASSLSKGAWVTEAFF.